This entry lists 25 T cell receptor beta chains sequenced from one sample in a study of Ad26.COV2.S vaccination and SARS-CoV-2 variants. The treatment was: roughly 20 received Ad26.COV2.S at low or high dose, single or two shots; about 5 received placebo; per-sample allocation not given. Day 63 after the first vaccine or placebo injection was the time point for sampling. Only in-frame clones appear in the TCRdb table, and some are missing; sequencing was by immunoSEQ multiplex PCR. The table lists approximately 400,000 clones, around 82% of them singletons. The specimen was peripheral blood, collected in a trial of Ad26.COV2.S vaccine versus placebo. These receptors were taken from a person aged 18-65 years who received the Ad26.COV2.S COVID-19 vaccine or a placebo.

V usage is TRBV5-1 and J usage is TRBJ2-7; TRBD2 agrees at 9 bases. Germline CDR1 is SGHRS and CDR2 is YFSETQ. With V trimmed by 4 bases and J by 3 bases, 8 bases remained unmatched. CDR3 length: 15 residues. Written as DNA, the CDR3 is TGCGCCAGCAGCGACAAGACTAGCGGATTCTACGAGCAGTACTTC. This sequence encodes CASSDKTSGFYEQYF.

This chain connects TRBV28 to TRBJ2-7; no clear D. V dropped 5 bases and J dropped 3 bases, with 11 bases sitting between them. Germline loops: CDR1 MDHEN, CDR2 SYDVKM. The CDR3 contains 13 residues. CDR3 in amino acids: CASSPMGIYEQYF. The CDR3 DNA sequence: TGTGCCAGCAGTCCTATGGGGATCTACGAGCAGTACTTC.

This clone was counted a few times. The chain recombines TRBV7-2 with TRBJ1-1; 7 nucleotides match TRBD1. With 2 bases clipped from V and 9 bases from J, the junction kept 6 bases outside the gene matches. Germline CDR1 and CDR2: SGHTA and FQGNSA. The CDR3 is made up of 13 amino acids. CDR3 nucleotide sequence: TGTGCCAGCAGCTTAAGGGGGCAAGAGCAAGCTTTCTTT. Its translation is CASSLRGQEQAFF. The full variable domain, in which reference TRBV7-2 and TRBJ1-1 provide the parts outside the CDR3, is GAGVSQSPSNKVTEKGKDVELRCDPISGHTALYWYRQSLGQGLEFLIYFQGNSAPDKSGLPSDRFSAERTGGSVSTLTIQRTQQEDSAVYLCASSLRGQEQAFFGQGTRLTVV.

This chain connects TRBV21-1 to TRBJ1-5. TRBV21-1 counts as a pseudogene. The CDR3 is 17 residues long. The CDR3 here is CASSRRRYSYSNQPQHF. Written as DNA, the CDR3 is TGTGCCAGCAGCAGACGACGGTATTCCTATAGCAATCAGCCCCAGCATTTT.

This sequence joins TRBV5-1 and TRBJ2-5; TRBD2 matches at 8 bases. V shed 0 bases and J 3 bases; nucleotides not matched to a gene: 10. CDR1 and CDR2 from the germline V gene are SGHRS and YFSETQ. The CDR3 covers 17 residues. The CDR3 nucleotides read TGCGCCAGCAGCTTGGCGGCCAGCGGGAGAGCGGAAGAGACCCAGTACTTC. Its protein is CASSLAASGRAEETQYF.

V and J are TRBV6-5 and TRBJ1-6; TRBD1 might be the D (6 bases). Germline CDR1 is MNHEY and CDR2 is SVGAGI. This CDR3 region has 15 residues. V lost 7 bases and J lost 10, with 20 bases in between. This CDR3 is CASKGPGDLYSPLHF. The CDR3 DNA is TGTGCCAGCAAGGGACCAGGGGACCTTTACTCACCCCTCCACTTT.

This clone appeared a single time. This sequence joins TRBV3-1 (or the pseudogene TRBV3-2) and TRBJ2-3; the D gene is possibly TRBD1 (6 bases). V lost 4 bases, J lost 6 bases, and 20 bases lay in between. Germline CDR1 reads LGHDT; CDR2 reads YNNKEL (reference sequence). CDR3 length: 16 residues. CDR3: CASSRLQGRIRDTQYF. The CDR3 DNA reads TGTGCCAGCAGCCGCCTACAGGGTAGAATTAGGGATACGCAGTATTTT.

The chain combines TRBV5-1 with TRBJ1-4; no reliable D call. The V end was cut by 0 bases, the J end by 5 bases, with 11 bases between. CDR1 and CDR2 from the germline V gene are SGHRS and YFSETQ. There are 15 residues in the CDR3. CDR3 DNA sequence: TGCGCCAGCAGCTTGGACCCCTACAGAAATGAAAAACTGTTTTTT. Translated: CASSLDPYRNEKLFF. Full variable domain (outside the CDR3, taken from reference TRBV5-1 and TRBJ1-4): KAGVTQTPRYLIKTRGQQVTLSCSPISGHRSVSWYQQTPGQGLQFLFEYFSETQRNKGNFPGRFSGRQFSNSRSEMNVSTLELGDSALYLCASSLDPYRNEKLFFGSGTQLSVL.

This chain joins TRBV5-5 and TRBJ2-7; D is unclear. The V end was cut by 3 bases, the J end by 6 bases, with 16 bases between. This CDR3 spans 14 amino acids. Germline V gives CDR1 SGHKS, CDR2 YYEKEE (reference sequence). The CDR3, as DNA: TGTGCCAGCAGCTCCGGGTCTGCCCCCTCCGAGCAGTACTTC. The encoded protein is CASSSGSAPSEQYF.

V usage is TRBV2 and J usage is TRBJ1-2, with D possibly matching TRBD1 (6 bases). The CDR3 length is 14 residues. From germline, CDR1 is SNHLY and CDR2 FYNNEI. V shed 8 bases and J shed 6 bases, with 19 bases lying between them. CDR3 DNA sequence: TGTGCCAGCCGCCGGGGAGGGGGAGTCGATGGCTACACCTTC. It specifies CASRRGGGVDGYTF. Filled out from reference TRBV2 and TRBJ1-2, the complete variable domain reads EPEVTQTPSHQVTQMGQEVILRCVPISNHLYFYWYRQILGQKVEFLVSFYNNEISEKSEIFDDQFSVERPDGSNFTLKIRSTKLEDSAMYFCASRRGGGVDGYTFGSGTRLTVV.

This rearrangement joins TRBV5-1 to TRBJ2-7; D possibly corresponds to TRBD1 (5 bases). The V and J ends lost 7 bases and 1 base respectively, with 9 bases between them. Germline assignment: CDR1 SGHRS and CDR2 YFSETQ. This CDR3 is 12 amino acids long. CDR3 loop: CASGRGSYEQYF. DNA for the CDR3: TGCGCCAGCGGAAGGGGTTCCTACGAGCAGTACTTC.

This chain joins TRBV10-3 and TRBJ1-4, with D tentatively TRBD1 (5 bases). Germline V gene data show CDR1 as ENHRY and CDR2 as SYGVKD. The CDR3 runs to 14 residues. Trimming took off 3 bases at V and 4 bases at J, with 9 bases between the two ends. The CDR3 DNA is TGTGCCATCAGTGAACGGGGCCATAATGAAAAACTGTTTTTT. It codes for CAISERGHNEKLFF.

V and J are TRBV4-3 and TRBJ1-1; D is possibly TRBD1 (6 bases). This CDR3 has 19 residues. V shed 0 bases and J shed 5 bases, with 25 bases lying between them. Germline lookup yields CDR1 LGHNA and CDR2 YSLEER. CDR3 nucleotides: TGCGCCAGCAGCCAAGAAGTTGTCCGACAGGCGAATAGGAGAACTGAAGCTTTCTTT. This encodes CASSQEVVRQANRRTEAFF.

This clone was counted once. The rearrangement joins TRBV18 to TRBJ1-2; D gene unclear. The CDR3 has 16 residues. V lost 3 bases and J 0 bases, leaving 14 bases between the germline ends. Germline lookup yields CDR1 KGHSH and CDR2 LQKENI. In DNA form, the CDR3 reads TGTGCCAGCTCACCCTATTCCAAAAAAACTAACTATGGCTACACCTTC. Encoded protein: CASSPYSKKTNYGYTF.

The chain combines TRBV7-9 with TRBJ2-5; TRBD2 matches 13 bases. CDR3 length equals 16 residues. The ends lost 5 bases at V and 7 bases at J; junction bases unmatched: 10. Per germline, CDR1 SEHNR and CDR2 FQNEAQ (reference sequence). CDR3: CASSQTSGGPGGTQYF. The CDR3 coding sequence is TGTGCCAGCAGCCAGACTAGCGGGGGGCCAGGCGGGACCCAGTACTTC.

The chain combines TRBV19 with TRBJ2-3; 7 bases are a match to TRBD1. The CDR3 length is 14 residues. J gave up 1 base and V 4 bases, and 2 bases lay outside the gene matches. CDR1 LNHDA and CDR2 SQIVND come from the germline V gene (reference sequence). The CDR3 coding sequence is TGTGCCAGTAGTACTGACAGGGGCACAGATACGCAGTATTTT. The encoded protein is CASSTDRGTDTQYF. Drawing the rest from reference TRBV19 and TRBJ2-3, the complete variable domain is DGGITQSPKYLFRKEGQNVTLSCEQNLNHDAMYWYRQDPGQGLRLIYYSQIVNDFQKGDIAEGYSVSREKKESFPLTVTSAQKNPTAFYLCASSTDRGTDTQYFGPGTRLTVL.

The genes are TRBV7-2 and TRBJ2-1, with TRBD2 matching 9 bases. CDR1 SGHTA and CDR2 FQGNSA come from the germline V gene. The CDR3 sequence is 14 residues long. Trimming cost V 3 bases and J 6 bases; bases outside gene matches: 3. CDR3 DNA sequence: TGTGCCAGCAGCTTTGCGGGGGGGCCCAATGAGCAGTTCTTC. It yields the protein CASSFAGGPNEQFF.

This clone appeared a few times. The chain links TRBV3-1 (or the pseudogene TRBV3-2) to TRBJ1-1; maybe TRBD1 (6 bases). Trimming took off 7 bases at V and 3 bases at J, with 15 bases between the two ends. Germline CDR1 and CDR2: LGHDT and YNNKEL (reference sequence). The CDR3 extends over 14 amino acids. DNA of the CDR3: TGTGCCAGCATGGGTGAGGGGGTGGACACTGAAGCTTTCTTT. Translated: CASMGEGVDTEAFF.

The CDR3 sequence is CASSLFRGIISGANVLTF. The CDR3 nucleotides read TGTGCCAGCAGTTTATTTCGGGGGATTATCTCTGGGGCCAACGTCCTGACTTTC. The chain couples TRBV27 to TRBJ2-6, with D perhaps TRBD2 (6 bases). The CDR3 has 18 amino acids. The ends were cut back, 1 base at V and 0 bases at J, with 13 bases in the middle. Looked up from germline, CDR1 is MNHEY and CDR2 is SMNVEV (reference sequence). Full variable domain (outside the CDR3, taken from reference TRBV27 and TRBJ2-6): EAQVTQNPRYLITVTGKKLTVTCSQNMNHEYMSWYRQDPGLGLRQIYYSMNVEVTDKGDVPEGYKVSRKEKRNFPLILESPSPNQTSLYFCASSLFRGIISGANVLTFGAGSRLTVL.

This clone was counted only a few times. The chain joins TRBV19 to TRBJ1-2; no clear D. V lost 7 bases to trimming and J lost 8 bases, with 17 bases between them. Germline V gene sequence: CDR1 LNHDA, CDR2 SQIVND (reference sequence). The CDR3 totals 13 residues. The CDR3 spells CASTPSLNKGYTF. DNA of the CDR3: TGTGCCAGTACCCCTTCGTTGAACAAGGGCTACACCTTC.

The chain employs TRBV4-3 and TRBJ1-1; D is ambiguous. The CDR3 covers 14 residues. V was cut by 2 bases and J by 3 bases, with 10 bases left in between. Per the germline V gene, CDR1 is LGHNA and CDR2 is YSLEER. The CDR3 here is CASSQFSRYTEAFF. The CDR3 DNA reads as TGCGCCAGCAGCCAATTCTCTCGGTACACTGAAGCTTTCTTT.

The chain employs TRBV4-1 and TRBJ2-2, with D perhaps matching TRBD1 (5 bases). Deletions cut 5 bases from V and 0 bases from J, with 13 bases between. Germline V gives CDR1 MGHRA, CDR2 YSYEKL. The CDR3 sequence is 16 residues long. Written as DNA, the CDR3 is TGCGCCAGCAGCACTCCAGGGCGTTCGAACACCGGGGAGCTGTTTTTT. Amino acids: CASSTPGRSNTGELFF.

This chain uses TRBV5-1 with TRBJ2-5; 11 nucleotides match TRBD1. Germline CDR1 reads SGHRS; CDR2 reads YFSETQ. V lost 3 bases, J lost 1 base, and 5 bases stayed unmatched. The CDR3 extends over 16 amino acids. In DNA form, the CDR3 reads TGCGCCAGCAGCTCCGGACAGGGGGCGATCCAAGAGACCCAGTACTTC. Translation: CASSSGQGAIQETQYF.

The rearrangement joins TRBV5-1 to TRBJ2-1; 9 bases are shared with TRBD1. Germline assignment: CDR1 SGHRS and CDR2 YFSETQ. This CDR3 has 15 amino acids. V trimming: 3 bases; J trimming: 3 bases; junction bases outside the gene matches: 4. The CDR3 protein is CASSSRDRDYNEQFF. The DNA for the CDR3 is TGCGCCAGCAGCTCCCGGGACAGGGACTACAATGAGCAGTTCTTC.

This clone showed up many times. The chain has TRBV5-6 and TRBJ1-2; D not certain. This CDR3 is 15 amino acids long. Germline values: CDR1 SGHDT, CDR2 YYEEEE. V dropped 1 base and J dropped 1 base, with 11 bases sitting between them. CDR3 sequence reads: CASSLKPRGNYGYTF. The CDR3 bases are TGTGCCAGCAGCTTGAAGCCTCGGGGTAACTATGGCTACACCTTC.